These T cell receptor beta chains were read from a single sample in a study of graft-versus-host responses after intestinal transplantation. The assay was immunoSEQ multiplex PCR, and TCRdb's table has in-frame clones only and misses some. The sample holds 12,000 to 15,000 clones, roughly 82% seen once. The sequenced sample was ileum tissue, obtained approximately 26 days after intestinal transplant. The receptors come from a human patient who received an intestinal transplant, so some T cells may come from the graft donor. Each CDR3 is given with its conserved first and last residue. The D gene is left open where the match is weak.

j_call	d_call	v_call	cdr3_aa
TRBJ1-6	NA	TRBV4-2	CASSQDGRGSPLHF
TRBJ2-5	NA	TRBV6-6	CASSYGPQETQYF
TRBJ2-5	TRBD2	TRBV6-5	CASSYSPGRATQYF
TRBJ2-3	NA	TRBV9	CASSVDGGGDTQYF
TRBJ1-2	NA	TRBV15	CATSGHRDTRDGYTF
TRBJ1-6	NA	TRBV27	CASSFWTVRGTTSSYNSPLHF
TRBJ1-2	TRBD1	TRBV7-9	CASTLTGGDYSDYGYTF
TRBJ2-1	NA	TRBV6-5	CASSYQPDKGQFF
TRBJ1-3	TRBD1	TRBV5-6	CASSLYRQGASGNTIYF
TRBJ2-3	NA	TRBV6-1	CASSEDPGDTQYF
TRBJ2-1	NA	TRBV7-2	CASSPPSGLHSTNEQFF
TRBJ1-6	NA	TRBV30	CAWTITGGRGSPLHF
TRBJ2-2	NA	TRBV7-2	CASSLGVRGNTGELFF
TRBJ1-1	TRBD1	TRBV2	CASSEAAGQGETEAFF
TRBJ1-2	TRBD1	TRBV14	CASSQFGVRTGDYGYTF
TRBJ1-2	NA	TRBV4-1	CASSQVPGSYGYTF
TRBJ2-6	NA	TRBV5-6	CASSLVGVHSSGANVLTF
TRBJ2-5	TRBD2	TRBV6-5	CASSYGLARGETQYF